The sequence of this T cell receptor (beta chain) was determined in a study of blood T cell repertoires in COVID-19. This table comes from immunoSEQ multiplex PCR, and its TCRdb copy is limited to in-frame clones, with some not included. The sample contains some 190,000 clones, roughly four fifths of which appear only once. Germline V gene data show CDR1 as KGHDR and CDR2 as SFDVKD. The V end lost 3 bases, the J end lost 2 bases, and 10 bases lay between the germline ends. The CDR3 consists of 16 residues. The receptor comes from a woman in her 50s with acute or convalescent COVID-19. The sequenced material came from peripheral blood. The chain carries TRBV24-1 and TRBJ2-6; D possibly corresponds to TRBD2 (6 bases). CDR3 amino acids: CATSDRGNAGANVLTF. The CDR3 region has the DNA TGTGCCACCAGTGATCGGGGGAACGCTGGGGCCAACGTCCTGACTTTC.